This TCR beta chain comes out of a study of PD-1 blockade in mismatch repair-deficient tumors. Profiling relied on immunoSEQ multiplex PCR, and the TCRdb table lists in-frame clones only, not all of them. The sample has roughly 15,000 clones; roughly 84% are singletons. The V end was cut by 2 bases, the J end by 7 bases, with 12 bases between. The length of the CDR3 is 14 residues. The germline CDR1 and CDR2 sequences are LNHDA and SQIVND (reference sequence). TCRs were sequenced from three patients responding to pembrolizumab. The source of this sequence is an adult with mismatch repair-deficient cancer. The source material was PBMCs, sampled before pembrolizumab treatment. The chain combines TRBV19 with TRBJ2-1; possibly TRBD2 for D (6 bases). The CDR3 protein is CASSIIGSLNEQFF. The CDR3 DNA follows: TGTGCCAGTAGTATAATCGGGAGTTTGAATGAGCAGTTCTTC. Supplemented by reference TRBV19 and TRBJ2-1, the full variable domain reads DGGITQSPKYLFRKEGQNVTLSCEQNLNHDAMYWYRQDPGQGLRLIYYSQIVNDFQKGDIAEGYSVSREKKESFPLTVTSAQKNPTAFYLCASSIIGSLNEQFFGPGTRLTVL.